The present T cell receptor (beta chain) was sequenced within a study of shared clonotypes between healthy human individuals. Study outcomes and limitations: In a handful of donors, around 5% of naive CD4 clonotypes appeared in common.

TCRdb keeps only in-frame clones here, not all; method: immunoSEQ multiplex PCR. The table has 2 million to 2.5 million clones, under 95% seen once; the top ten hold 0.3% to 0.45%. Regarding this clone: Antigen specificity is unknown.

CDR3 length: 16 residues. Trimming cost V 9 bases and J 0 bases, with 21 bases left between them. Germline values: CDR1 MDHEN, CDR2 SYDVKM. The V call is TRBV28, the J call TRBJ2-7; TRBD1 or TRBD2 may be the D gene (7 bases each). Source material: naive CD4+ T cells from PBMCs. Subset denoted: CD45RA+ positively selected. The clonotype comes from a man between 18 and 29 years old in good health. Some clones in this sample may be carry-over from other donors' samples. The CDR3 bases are TGTGCCAGTCACACAACCCAGGGGGGGAGCTCCTACGAGCAGTACTTC. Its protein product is CASHTTQGGSSYEQYF.